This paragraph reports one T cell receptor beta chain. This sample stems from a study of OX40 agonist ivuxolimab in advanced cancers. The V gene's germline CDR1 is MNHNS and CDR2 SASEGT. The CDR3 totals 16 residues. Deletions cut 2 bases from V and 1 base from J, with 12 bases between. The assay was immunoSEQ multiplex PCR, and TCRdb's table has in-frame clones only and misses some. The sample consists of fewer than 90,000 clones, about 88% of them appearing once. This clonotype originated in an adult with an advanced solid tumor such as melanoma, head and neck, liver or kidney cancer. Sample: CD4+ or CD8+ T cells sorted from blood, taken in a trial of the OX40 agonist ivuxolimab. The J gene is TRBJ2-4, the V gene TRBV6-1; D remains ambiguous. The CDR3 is CASSELQGVAKNIQYF. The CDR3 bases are TGTGCCAGCAGTGAACTCCAAGGTGTTGCCAAAAACATTCAGTACTTC.